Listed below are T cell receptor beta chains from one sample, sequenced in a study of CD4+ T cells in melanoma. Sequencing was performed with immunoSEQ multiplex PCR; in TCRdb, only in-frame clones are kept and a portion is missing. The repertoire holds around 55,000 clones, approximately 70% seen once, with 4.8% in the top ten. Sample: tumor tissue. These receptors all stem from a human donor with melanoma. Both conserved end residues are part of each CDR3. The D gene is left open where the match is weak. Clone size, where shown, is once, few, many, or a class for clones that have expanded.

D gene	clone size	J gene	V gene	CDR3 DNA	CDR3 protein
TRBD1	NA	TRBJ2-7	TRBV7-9	TGTGCCAGCAGCCCCGGGACAGGAGCCTACGAGCAGTACTTC	CASSPGTGAYEQYF
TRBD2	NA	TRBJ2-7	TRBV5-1	TGCGCCAGCAGCTTGGTGCGGGGGGACTACGAGCAGTACTTC	CASSLVRGDYEQYF
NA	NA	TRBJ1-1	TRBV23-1	TGCGCCAGCAGTCAGTTGGGACCCCCTAAGAACACTGAAGCTTTCTTT	CASSQLGPPKNTEAFF
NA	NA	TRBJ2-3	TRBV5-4	TGTGCCAGCAGCCCAAAAGGACTGCTGAATACGCAGTATTTT	CASSPKGLLNTQYF
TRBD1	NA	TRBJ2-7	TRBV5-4	TGTGCCAGCAGGAAGGGGACAGGGTGGGAGCAGTACTTC	CASRKGTGWEQYF
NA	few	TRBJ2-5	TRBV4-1	TGCGCCAGCAGCCAAGGGAGTAAGACCCAGTACTTC	CASSQGSKTQYF
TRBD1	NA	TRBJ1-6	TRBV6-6	TGTGCCAGCAACCGGGACAGGAATTCACCCCTCCACTTT	CASNRDRNSPLHF
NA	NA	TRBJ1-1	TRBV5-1	TGCGCCAGCAGCTTGACAGGGCGGACTGAAGCTTTCTTT	CASSLTGRTEAFF
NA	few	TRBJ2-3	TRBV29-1	TGCAGCGTTGGAAGCGGATTAGATACGCAGTATTTT	CSVGSGLDTQYF
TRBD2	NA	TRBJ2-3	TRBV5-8	TGTGCCAGCAGCCCCGCGACTAGCGTGGGCACAGATACGCAGTATTTT	CASSPATSVGTDTQYF
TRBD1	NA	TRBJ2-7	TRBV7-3	TGTGCCAGCAGCTTCATTCGGCAGGGGGTGAGAGAGCAGTACTTC	CASSFIRQGVREQYF
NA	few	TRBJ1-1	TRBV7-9	TGTGCCAGCAGCTCTTGGGGGCTAGGAACTGAAGCTTTCTTT	CASSSWGLGTEAFF
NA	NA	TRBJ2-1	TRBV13	TGTGCCAGCAGTTCCCGCAATGAGCAGTTCTTC	CASSSRNEQFF
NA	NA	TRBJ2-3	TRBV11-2	TGTGCCAGCAGCTTAGAAGTACGGAGCACAGATACGCAGTATTTT	CASSLEVRSTDTQYF
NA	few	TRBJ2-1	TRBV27	TGTGCCAGCAGTTTGCTACAGAGCTCCTACAATGAGCAGTTCTTC	CASSLLQSSYNEQFF
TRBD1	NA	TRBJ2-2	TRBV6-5	TGTGCCAGCAGCCTATGGGCAGGGGGAACCGGGGAGCTGTTTTTT	CASSLWAGGTGELFF
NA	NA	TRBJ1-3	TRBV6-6	TGTGCCAGCAGTTTCCAGGGGACTGGAAACACCATATATTTT	CASSFQGTGNTIYF
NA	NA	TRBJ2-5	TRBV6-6	TGTGCCAGCAGTTACTCTGACCAGCAAGAGACCCAGTACTTC	CASSYSDQQETQYF
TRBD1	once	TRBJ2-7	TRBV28	TGTGCCAGCAGTTTACCGCAACAGGGGGCCGCCGAGCAGTACTTC	CASSLPQQGAAEQYF
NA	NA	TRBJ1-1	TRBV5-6	TGTGCCAGCAGCTTCGGGGACTTGGGCGCTGAAGCTTTCTTT	CASSFGDLGAEAFF
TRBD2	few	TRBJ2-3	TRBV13	TGTGCCAGCAGCCCAAGCGGGGTTAGCACAGATACGCAGTATTTT	CASSPSGVSTDTQYF
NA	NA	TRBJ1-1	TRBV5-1	TGCGCCAGTAACCAAGGAGGGAACGAAGCTTTCTTT	CASNQGGNEAFF
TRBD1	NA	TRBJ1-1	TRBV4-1	TGCGCCAGCAGCCATTTGGGACAGGGCGGGAACACTGAAGCTTTCTTT	CASSHLGQGGNTEAFF
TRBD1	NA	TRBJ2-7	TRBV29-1	TGCAGCGTAACCGGGACAGAGTACGAGCAGTACTTC	CSVTGTEYEQYF
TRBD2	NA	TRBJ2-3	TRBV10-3	TGTGCCATCGCGGGGGGCAGCACGGGTACGCAGTATTTT	CAIAGGSTGTQYF
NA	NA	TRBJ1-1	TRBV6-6	TGTGCCAGCAGCCCCTGGAGGCTTGAAGCTTTCTTT	CASSPWRLEAFF
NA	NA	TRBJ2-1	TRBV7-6	TGTGCCAGCAGCGTTAGGTCGGGGGGACATTACAATGAGCAGTTCTTC	CASSVRSGGHYNEQFF
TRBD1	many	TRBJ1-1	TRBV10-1	TGCGCCAGCAACAAGGCGTACAGGGGGCCGAACACTGAAGCTTTCTTT	CASNKAYRGPNTEAFF
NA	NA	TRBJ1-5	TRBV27	TGTGCCAGCAGTCCCCATCAGGGACGCAATCAGCCCCAGCATTTT	CASSPHQGRNQPQHF
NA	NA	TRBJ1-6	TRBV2	TGTGCCAGCAGACCACCAGGGCATAGTTCACCCCTCCACTTT	CASRPPGHSSPLHF
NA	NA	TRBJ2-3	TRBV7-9	TGTGCCAGCAGCTTAGTATTTGGCACAGATACGCAGTATTTT	CASSLVFGTDTQYF
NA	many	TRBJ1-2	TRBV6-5	TGTGCCAGCAGTCTAACAGTTGGCTATGGCTACACCTTC	CASSLTVGYGYTF
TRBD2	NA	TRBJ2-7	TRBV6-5	TGTGCCAGCGGAGCGGGAGGCTACGAGCAGTACTTC	CASGAGGYEQYF
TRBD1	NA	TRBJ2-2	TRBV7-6	TGTGCCAGCAGCTTAGATCGGGACAGGGGGCTGAGCGGGGAGCTGTTTTTT	CASSLDRDRGLSGELFF
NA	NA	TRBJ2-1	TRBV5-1	TGCGCCAGCAGCTTGGACAGCGTCAGCTACAATGAGCAGTTCTTC	CASSLDSVSYNEQFF
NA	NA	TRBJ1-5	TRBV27	TGTGCCAGCAGTTTATGGTCGGGTAGCAATCAGCCCCAGCATTTT	CASSLWSGSNQPQHF
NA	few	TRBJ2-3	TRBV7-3	TGTGCCAGCAGCTTGGGTAGGGAGGCAGATACGCAGTATTTT	CASSLGREADTQYF
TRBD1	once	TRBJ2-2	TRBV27	TGTGCCAGCAGTTTGCGACAGGGGACGACCGGGGAGCTGTTTTTT	CASSLRQGTTGELFF
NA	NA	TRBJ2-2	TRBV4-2	TGTGCCAGCAGCCAAGTTTCCGGGGGGAACACCGGGGAGCTGTTTTTT	CASSQVSGGNTGELFF
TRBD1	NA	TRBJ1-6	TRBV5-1	TGCGCCAGCAGCTTGGATTTCGACAGGGCTACTCGGTCACCCCTCCACTTT	CASSLDFDRATRSPLHF
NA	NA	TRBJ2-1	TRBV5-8	TGTGCCAGCAGCTTGGGTGGGGGGACCTACAATGAGCAGTTCTTC	CASSLGGGTYNEQFF
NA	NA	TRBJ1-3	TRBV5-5	TGTGCCAGCAGCTTACTATTGCAGGGGTCTGGAAACACCATATATTTT	CASSLLLQGSGNTIYF
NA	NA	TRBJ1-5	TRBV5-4	TGTGCCAGCAGTGTAGGAGGGCCTAATCAGCCCCAGCATTTT	CASSVGGPNQPQHF
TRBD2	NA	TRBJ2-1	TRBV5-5	TGTGCCAGCAGCTTGAGCCTAGCGGGGGGCAATGAGCAGTTCTTC	CASSLSLAGGNEQFF
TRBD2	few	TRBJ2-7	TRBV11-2	TGTGCCAGCAGCACTAGCGGGGGGGATTACGAGCAGTACTTC	CASSTSGGDYEQYF
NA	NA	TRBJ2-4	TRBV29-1	TGCAGCGTTGAAACAGGATCGAACCTTAGAATGGCCAAAAACATTCAGTACTTC	CSVETGSNLRMAKNIQYF
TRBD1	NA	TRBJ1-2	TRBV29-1	TGCAGCGTTGAAGACCCCTGGGACAGGGGGCTCTATGGCTACACCTTC	CSVEDPWDRGLYGYTF
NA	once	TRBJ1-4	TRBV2	TGTGCCAGCAGATCGTCCGAAAAACTGTTTTTT	CASRSSEKLFF
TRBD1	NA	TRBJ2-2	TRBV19	TGTGCCAGTAGTCGGACAGGCACCGGGGAGCTGTTTTTT	CASSRTGTGELFF
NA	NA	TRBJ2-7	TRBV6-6	TGTGCCAGCATAGGGGGGCCCGGGGGTTCCTACGAGCAGTACTTC	CASIGGPGGSYEQYF
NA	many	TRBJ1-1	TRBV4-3	TGCGCCAGCAGCCAAGATACCGCGGGCCTCTTCTTCGGCGCTGAAGCTTTCTTT	CASSQDTAGLFFGAEAFF
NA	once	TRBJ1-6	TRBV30	TGTGCCTGGAGTGGGGGTATTTCACCCCTCCACTTT	CAWSGGISPLHF
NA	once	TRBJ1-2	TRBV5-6	TGTGCCAGCAGCGGAGTAGACAGGCCTACTAACTATGGCTACACCTTC	CASSGVDRPTNYGYTF
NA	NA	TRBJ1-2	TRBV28	TGTGCCAGCAACCCCCCGCCTCAGGGTGGTTATGGCTACACCTTC	CASNPPPQGGYGYTF
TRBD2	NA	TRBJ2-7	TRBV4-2	TGTGCCAGCAGCCAAGAGGCGGGGGTAGTGGACGAGCAGTACTTC	CASSQEAGVVDEQYF
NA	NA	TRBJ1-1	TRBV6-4	TGTGCCAGCAGCTACAGGGACAAGAACACTGAAGCTTTCTTT	CASSYRDKNTEAFF
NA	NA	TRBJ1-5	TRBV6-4	TGTGCCAGCAGGACGGGACACAATCAGCCCCAGCATTTT	CASRTGHNQPQHF
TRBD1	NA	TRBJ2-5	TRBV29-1	TGCAGCGAGAGGACAGGGTACCAAGAGACCCAGTACTTC	CSERTGYQETQYF